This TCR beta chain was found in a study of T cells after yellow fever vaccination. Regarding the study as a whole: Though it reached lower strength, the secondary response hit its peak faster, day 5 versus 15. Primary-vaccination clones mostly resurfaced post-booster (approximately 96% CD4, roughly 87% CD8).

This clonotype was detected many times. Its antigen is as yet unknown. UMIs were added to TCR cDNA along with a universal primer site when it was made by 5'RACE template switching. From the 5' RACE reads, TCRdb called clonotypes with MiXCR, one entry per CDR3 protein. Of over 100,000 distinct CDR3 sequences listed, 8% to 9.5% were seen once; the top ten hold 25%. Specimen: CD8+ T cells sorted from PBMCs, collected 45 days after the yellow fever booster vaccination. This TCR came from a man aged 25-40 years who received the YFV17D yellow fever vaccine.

The chain's CDR3 is CASSSGADTQYF. Written as DNA, the CDR3 is TGTGCCAGCAGTTCAGGGGCAGATACGCAGTATTTT. The rearrangement uses TRBV6-5 and TRBJ2-3, with D perhaps matching TRBD1 (6 bases). V was trimmed by 4 bases and J by 4 bases, leaving 6 bases between them. Germline-derived CDR1 and CDR2 are MNHEY and SVGAGI. The CDR3 is 12 residues long.